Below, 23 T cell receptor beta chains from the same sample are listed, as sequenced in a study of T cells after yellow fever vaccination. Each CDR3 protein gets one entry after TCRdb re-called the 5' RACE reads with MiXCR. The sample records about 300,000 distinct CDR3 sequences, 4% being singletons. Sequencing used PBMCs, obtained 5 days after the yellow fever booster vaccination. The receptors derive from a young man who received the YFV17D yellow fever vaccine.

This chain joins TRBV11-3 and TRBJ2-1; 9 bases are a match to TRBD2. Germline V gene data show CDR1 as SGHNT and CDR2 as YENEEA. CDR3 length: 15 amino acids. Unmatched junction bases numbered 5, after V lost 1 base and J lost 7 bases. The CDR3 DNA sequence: TGTGCCAGCAGCTTAGGTGGTAGCGGGGGAAATGAGCAGTTCTTC. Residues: CASSLGGSGGNEQFF.

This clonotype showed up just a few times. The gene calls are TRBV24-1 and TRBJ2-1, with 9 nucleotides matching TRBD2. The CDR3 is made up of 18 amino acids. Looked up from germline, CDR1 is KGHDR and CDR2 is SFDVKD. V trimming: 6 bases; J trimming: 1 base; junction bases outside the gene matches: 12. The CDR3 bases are TGTGCCACCAGTAGCCCAGCGGGGGGTTCTTTGTCCTACAATGAGCAGTTCTTC. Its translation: CATSSPAGGSLSYNEQFF.

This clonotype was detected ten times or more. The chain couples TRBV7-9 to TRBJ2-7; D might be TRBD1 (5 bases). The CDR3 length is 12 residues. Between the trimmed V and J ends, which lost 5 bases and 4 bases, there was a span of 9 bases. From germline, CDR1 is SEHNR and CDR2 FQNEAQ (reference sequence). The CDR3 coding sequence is TGTGCCAGCAGCCGTAGACAGTACGAGCAGTACTTC. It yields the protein CASSRRQYEQYF. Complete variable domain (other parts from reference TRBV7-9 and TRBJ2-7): DTGVSQNPRHKITKRGQNVTFRCDPISEHNRLYWYRQTLGQGPEFLTYFQNEAQLEKSRLLSDRFSAERPKGSFSTLEIQRTEQGDSAMYLCASSRRQYEQYFGPGTRLTVT.

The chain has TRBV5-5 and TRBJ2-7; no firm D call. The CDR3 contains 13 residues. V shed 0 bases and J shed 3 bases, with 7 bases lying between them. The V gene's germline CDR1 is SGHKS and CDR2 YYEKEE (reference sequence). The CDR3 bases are TGTGCCAGCAGCTTGGGGATCCTCTACGAGCAGTACGTC. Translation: CASSLGILYEQYV.

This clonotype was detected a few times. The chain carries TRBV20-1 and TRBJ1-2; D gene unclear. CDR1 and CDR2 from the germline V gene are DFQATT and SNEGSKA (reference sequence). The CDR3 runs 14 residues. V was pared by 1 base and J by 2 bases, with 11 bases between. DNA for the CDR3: TGCAGTGCTAGAGGCGGAGGAGGGAACTATGGCTACACCTTC. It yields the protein CSARGGGGNYGYTF.

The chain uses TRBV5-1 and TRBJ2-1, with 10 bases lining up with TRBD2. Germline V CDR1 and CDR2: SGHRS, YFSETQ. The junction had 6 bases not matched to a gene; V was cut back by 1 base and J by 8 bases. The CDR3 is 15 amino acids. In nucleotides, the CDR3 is TGCGCCAGCAGCTTGTCCAGCGGGGGGGCGGATGAGCAGTTCTTC. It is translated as CASSLSSGGADEQFF.

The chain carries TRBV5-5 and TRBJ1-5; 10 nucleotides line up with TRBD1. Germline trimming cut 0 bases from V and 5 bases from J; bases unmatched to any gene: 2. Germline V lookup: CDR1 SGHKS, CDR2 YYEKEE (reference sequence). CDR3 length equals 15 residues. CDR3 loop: CASSLGDRGYQPQHF. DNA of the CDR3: TGTGCCAGCAGCTTGGGGGACAGGGGATATCAGCCCCAGCATTTT.

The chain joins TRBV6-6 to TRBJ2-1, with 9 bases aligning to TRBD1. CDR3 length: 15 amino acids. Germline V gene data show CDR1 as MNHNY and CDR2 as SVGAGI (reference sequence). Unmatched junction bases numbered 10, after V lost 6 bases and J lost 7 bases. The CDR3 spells CASSRTGAYQNEQFF. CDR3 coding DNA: TGTGCCAGCAGCCGGACAGGGGCGTATCAGAATGAGCAGTTCTTC.

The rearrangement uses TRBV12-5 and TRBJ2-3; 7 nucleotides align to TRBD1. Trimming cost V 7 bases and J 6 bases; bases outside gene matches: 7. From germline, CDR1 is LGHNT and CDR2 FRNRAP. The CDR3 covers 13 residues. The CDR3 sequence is CASAAGGDDTQYF. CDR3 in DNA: TGTGCTAGTGCGGCAGGGGGTGATGATACGCAGTATTTT.

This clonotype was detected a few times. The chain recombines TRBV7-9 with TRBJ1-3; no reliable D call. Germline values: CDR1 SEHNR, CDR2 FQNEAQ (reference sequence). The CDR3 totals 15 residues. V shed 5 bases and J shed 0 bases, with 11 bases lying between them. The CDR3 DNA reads TGTGCCAGCAGCGGAGGTACTGACTCTGGAAACACCATATATTTT. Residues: CASSGGTDSGNTIYF.

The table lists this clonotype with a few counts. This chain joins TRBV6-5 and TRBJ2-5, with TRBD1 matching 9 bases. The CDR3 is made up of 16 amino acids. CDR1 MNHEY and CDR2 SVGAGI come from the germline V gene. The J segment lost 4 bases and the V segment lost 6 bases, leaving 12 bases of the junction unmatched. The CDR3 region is CASRGRGQGIGETQYF. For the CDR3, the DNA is TGTGCCAGCAGGGGTAGGGGACAGGGTATCGGAGAGACCCAGTACTTC.

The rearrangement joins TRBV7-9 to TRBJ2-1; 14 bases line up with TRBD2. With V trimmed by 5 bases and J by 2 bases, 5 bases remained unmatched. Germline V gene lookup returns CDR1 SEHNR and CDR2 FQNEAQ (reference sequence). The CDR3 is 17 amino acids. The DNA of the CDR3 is TGTGCCAGCAGCCCCCCGGGACTAGCGGGGGCCTACAATGAGCAGTTCTTC. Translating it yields CASSPPGLAGAYNEQFF.

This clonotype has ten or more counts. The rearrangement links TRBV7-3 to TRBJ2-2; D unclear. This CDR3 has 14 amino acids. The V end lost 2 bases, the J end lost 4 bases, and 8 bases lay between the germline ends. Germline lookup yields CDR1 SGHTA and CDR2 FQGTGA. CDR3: CASSLGVGTGELFF. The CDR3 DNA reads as TGTGCCAGCAGCTTAGGGGTCGGCACCGGGGAGCTGTTTTTT.

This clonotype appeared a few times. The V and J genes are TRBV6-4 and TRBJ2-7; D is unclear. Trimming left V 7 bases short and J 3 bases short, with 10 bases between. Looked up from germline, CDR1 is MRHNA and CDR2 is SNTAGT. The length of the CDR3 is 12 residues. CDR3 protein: CASTSLDYEQYV. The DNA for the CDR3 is TGTGCCAGCACGAGCCTTGACTACGAGCAGTACGTC.

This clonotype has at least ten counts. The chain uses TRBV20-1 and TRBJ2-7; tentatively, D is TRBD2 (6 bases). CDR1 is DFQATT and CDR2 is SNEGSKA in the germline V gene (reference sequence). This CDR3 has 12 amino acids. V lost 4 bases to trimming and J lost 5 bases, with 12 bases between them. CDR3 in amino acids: CSANSGLNEQYV. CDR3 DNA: TGCAGTGCTAATAGCGGTTTAAACGAGCAGTACGTC.

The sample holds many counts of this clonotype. CDR3 bases: TGTGCCAGCAGTGATCCGGGGCGGGATACGCAGTATTTT. This codes for CASSDPGRDTQYF. V gene TRBV6-2 or TRBV6-3 combines with J gene TRBJ2-3; tentatively, D is TRBD1 or TRBD2 (5 bases each). The CDR3 covers 13 residues. Germline lookup yields CDR1 MNHEY and CDR2 SVGEGT. V was trimmed by 5 bases and J by 6 bases, leaving 12 bases between them.

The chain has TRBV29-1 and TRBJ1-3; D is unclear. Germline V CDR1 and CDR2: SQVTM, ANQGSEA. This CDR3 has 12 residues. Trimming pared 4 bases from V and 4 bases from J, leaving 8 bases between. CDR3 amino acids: CSVAPSGNTIYF. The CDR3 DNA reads TGCAGCGTTGCCCCGTCCGGAAACACCATATATTTT.

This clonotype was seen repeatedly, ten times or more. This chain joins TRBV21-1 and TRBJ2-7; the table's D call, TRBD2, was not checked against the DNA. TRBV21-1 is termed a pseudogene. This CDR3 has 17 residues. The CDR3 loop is CASESGVEAGNGHEQYF. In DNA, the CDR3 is TGTGCCAGCGAGAGCGGTGTGGAAGCGGGGAATGGGCACGAGCAGTACTTC.

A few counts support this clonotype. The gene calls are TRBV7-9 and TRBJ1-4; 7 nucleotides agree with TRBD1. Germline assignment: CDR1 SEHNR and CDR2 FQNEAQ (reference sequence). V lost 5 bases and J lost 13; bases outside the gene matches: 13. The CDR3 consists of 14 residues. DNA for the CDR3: TGTGCCAGCAGCATAGACAGGGTGGGGAAAAGACTGTTTTTT. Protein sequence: CASSIDRVGKRLFF.

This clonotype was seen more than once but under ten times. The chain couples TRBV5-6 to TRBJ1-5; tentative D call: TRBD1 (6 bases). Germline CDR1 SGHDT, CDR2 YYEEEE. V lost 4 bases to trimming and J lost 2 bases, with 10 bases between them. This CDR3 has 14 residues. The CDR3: CASSIQGRNQPQHF. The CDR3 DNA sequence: TGTGCCAGCAGCATACAGGGTCGCAATCAGCCCCAGCATTTT.

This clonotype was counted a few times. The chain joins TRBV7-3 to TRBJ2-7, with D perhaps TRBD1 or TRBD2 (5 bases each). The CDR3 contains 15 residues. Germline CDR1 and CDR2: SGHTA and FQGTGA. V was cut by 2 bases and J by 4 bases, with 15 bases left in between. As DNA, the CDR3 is TGTGCCAGCAGCTTAGCTTCGGGACCCCAATACGAGCAGTACTTC. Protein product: CASSLASGPQYEQYF.

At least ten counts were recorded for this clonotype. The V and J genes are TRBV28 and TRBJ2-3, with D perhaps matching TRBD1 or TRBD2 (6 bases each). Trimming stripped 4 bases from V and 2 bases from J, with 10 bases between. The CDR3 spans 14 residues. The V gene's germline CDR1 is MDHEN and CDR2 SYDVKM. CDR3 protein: CASSSGGDTDTQYF. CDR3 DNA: TGTGCCAGCAGTTCCGGGGGCGACACAGATACGCAGTATTTT. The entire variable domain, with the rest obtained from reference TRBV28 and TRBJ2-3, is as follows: DVKVTQSSRYLVKRTGEKVFLECVQDMDHENMFWYRQDPGLGLRLIYFSYDVKMKEKGDIPEGYSVSREKKERFSLILESASTNQTSMYLCASSSGGDTDTQYFGPGTRLTVL.

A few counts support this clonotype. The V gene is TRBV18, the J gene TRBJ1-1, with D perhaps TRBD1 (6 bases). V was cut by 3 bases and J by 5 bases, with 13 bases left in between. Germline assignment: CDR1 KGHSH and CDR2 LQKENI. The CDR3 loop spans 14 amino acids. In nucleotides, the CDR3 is TGTGCCAGCTCACCTCTAGGGGGTGGAACTGAAGCTTTCTTT. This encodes CASSPLGGGTEAFF.